This TCR beta chain emerged from a study of blood T cell repertoires in COVID-19 (dated by TCRdb to about 2020). Regarding the study in general: Collaborator samples came from the United States, Italy and Spain and covered acute and convalescent phases of COVID-19. The prospective study material was composed of cDNA or gDNA derived from T cells, B-cell-depleted T cells, or PBMCs. Subjects who had been exposed to COVID-19, were actively infected with it, or had recovered from it provided the deeply sampled blood TCRbeta repertoires that made up the dataset. The repertoires were made available in a free public database intended to serve as a resource for research on the immune response to SARS-CoV-2. The samples were drawn from two sources: the first 160 participants of the ongoing ImmuneRACE study, and fewer than 1,500 subjects contributed by 6 global collaborators. A de-identified subject ID, COVID-19 status, age in years and sex were almost always included in the sample metadata. Where available, HLA class I and class II types were obtained from metadata supplied by the sample provider rather than from assay-based typing.

The immunoSEQ Assay, a bias-controlled multiplex PCR, was used to amplify TCRbeta CDR3 regions from genomic DNA. Per the authors' processing: The number of nucleated cells in each sample was estimated by amplification of reference gene primers within the assay. To quantify the absolute abundance of each unique TCRbeta CDR3 rearrangement, sequence reads were collapsed and filtered. For each sample, productive Simpson clonality was calculated as the square root of Simpson's diversity index across productive rearrangements. Not all clones reach the TCRdb copy of this immuneACCESS table, which keeps in-frame sequences only. Checked studies attribute under half of the gap to unresolved V genes and leave the rest unexplained. V, J and clone size reflect that table, while D and trimming were determined from the DNA. This sample holds about 270,000 clones; about 89% were observed only once. The ten largest account for over 2% of the sample.

Remarks on this clone: What antigen it recognizes has not been identified. Base quality data are lacking; no much larger clone is found one base away.

The junction shows trimming of 2 bases on V and 1 base on J, and the gene matches do not reach 3 bases of it. Its CDR3 holds 16 amino acids, cysteine through phenylalanine. The only DNA kept is the CDR3, 48 bases in frame from the first base. Per the germline V gene (reference sequence), LGHDT is the CDR1 and YNNKEL is the CDR2. Points the paper makes about the study in general: Clinical and demographic metadata were provided uncurated, with the amount varying by source and participant.

Enrolling through a virtual design, the prospective study's participants ranged in age from roughly 18 to 90 years and lived across some 22 United States geographic areas. To assign participants to cohorts, the prospective study relied on clinical history that participants themselves reported in a screening survey and a study questionnaire. Recovered participants in ImmuneRACE Cohort 3 were defined as having two consecutive negative NP/OP PCR tests, clearance from a healthcare professional, or resolution of symptoms. In the prospective study, whole blood, serum and a nasopharyngeal or oropharyngeal swab were collected from each participant by mobile phlebotomists. Prospective study participants could optionally give additional blood draws and questionnaires over an approximately two-month period. Blood samples from the prospective study were shipped frozen or at room temperature prior to DNA extraction.

The chain uses TRBV3-1 (or the pseudogene TRBV3-2) and TRBJ2-1, with 9 middle bases fitting TRBD1. This TCR was recovered from a woman aged 18 to 35 who had recovered from COVID-19. Sequenced sample: PBMCs or T cells enriched from blood (not recorded which). The CDR3 corresponds to CASSQYRGLSYNEQFF. The bases are TGTGCCAGCAGCCAATACAGGGGGCTGTCCTACAATGAGCAGTTCTTC.